One and the same sample provided the 20 T cell receptor beta chains below, sequenced in a study of HIV-infected patients and healthy controls. Around 500 ng RNA was reverse transcribed with alpha and beta constant-region primers. Each of the alpha and beta chains got its own library through chain-specific third strand synthesis with indices. TCRdb analysed the 5' RACE reads with MiXCR anew, one entry per CDR3 protein. The top ten hold 6% to 7% of the sample, which has some 20,000 distinct CDR3 sequences, more than 7.5% seen once. No cell fractionation was done, so the repertoire covers all unsorted peripheral blood T cells. The sequenced sample consisted of blood. The receptors derive from an adult in good health.

This clonotype was observed many times. The chain carries TRBV4-1 and TRBJ2-1; D is undetermined. This CDR3 has 12 residues. With 4 bases removed from V and 4 bases from J, the gap between germline ends came to 5 bases. Per germline, CDR1 MGHRA and CDR2 YSYEKL. CDR3 bases: TGCGCCAGCAGCCTGGCTTACAATGAGCAGTTCTTC. This encodes CASSLAYNEQFF.

At least ten counts were recorded for this clonotype. The rearrangement joins TRBV5-1 to TRBJ2-7; no reliable D call. CDR3 length: 15 residues. V dropped 2 bases and J dropped 3 bases, with 15 bases sitting between them. Germline V gene sequence: CDR1 SGHRS, CDR2 YFSETQ. The DNA for the CDR3 is TGCGCCAGCAGCTTTTCTTGGCGGAAGGACTACGAGCAGTACTTC. Translating gives CASSFSWRKDYEQYF. The full variable domain, rest sourced from reference TRBV5-1 and TRBJ2-7, is KAGVTQTPRYLIKTRGQQVTLSCSPISGHRSVSWYQQTPGQGLQFLFEYFSETQRNKGNFPGRFSGRQFSNSRSEMNVSTLELGDSALYLCASSFSWRKDYEQYFGPGTRLTVT.

Many counts were recorded for this clonotype. The V and J genes are TRBV28 and TRBJ2-1, with 10 bases that match TRBD2. Trimming cost V 6 bases and J 9 bases; bases outside gene matches: 11. Germline V gene lookup returns CDR1 MDHEN and CDR2 SYDVKM. The CDR3 spans 15 residues. This chain's CDR3 is CASSPRQREGAEQFF. The CDR3 nucleotides are TGTGCCAGCAGCCCCCGCCAGCGGGAGGGGGCTGAGCAGTTCTTC.

This clonotype was counted many times. The V gene is TRBV7-9, the J gene TRBJ2-1; D is undetermined. The CDR3 covers 16 residues. CDR1 is SEHNR and CDR2 is FQNEAQ in the germline V gene (reference sequence). Trimming took 2 bases from V and 5 from J, leaving 16 bases between them. CDR3 in amino acids: CASSLRGVAVNNEQFF. The CDR3 nucleotides read TGTGCCAGCAGCTTAAGAGGTGTCGCAGTCAACAATGAGCAGTTCTTC. Looking up the rest from reference TRBV7-9 and TRBJ2-1 gives the full variable domain: DTGVSQNPRHKITKRGQNVTFRCDPISEHNRLYWYRQTLGQGPEFLTYFQNEAQLEKSRLLSDRFSAERPKGSFSTLEIQRTEQGDSAMYLCASSLRGVAVNNEQFFGPGTRLTVL.

This clonotype is deemed medium-sized. The chain combines TRBV6-1 with TRBJ2-3; perhaps D is TRBD1 or TRBD2 (5 bases each). This CDR3 has 13 residues. Per the germline V gene, CDR1 is MNHNS and CDR2 is SASEGT. Trimming took 8 bases from V and 4 from J, leaving 13 bases between them. The CDR3 reads CASHRTLADTQYF. CDR3 in DNA: TGTGCCAGCCACAGGACTCTCGCAGATACGCAGTATTTT.

Many counts were recorded for this clonotype. V usage is TRBV7-2 and J usage is TRBJ2-1; TRBD2 agrees at 7 bases. The CDR3 extends over 15 amino acids. V shed 3 bases and J 4 bases; nucleotides not matched to a gene: 6. Germline CDR1 reads SGHTA; CDR2 reads FQGNSA. The CDR3 DNA reads TGTGCCAGCAGCTTGGCGGGAGCGAGGTACAATGAGCAGTTCTTC. Translation: CASSLAGARYNEQFF.

The chain links TRBV4-1 to TRBJ1-6; D is unclear. V lost 1 base and J lost 9, with 16 bases in between. Germline-derived CDR1 and CDR2 are MGHRA and YSYEKL. CDR3 size: 16 residues. The CDR3 spells CASSQVGQVTGSPLHF. As DNA, the CDR3 is TGCGCCAGCAGCCAAGTTGGGCAGGTCACGGGTTCACCCCTCCACTTT.

In regard to this clonotype: Just one base apart from a much larger clone, this may be a read error. The V gene is TRBV10-3, the J gene TRBJ2-7; D possibly corresponds to TRBD2 (6 bases). CDR1 and CDR2 (germline): ENHRY, SYGVKD. The CDR3 runs 12 residues. CDR3 protein: CVISGGNYEQYF. The CDR3 nucleotides read TGTGTCATCAGCGGAGGGAACTACGAGCAGTACTTC.

This clonotype is categorized as medium-sized. The chain employs TRBV6-1 and TRBJ2-7; D possibly uses TRBD1 or TRBD2 (5 bases each). The V end lost 0 bases, the J end lost 7 bases, and 13 bases lay between the germline ends. Germline V gene data show CDR1 as MNHNS and CDR2 as SASEGT. CDR3 length equals 14 residues. This CDR3 is CASSEAGTRREQYF. The CDR3 region has the DNA TGTGCCAGCAGTGAAGCAGGGACCCGTAGGGAGCAGTACTTC.

This clonotype showed up many times. The rearrangement links TRBV3-1 to TRBJ2-5, with D maybe TRBD1 (5 bases). Trimming stripped 1 base from V and 5 bases from J, with 11 bases between. Germline CDR1 LGHDT, CDR2 YNNKEL (reference sequence). The CDR3 length is 14 residues. DNA for the CDR3: TGTGCCAGCAGCCAAGTAGACCAGGGCGAGACCCAGTACTTC. Encoded protein: CASSQVDQGETQYF.

The sample holds many counts of this clonotype. The chain links TRBV30 to TRBJ2-3, with D tentatively TRBD1 or TRBD2 (7 bases each). There are 17 residues in the CDR3. Germline loops: CDR1 GTSNPN, CDR2 SVGIG (reference sequence). V lost 5 bases and J lost 6, with 27 bases in between. CDR3 bases: TGTGCCTGGGCGCCCCGCGGGCCTCTCAGGGGGGGGGATACGCAGTATTTT. Translating gives CAWAPRGPLRGGDTQYF.

Regarding this clonotype: A read error may be the cause here, since a much bigger clone is one base away. The chain joins TRBV20-1 to TRBJ2-7; D ambiguous. CDR1 and CDR2 (germline): DFQATT, SNEGSKA (reference sequence). The CDR3 has 11 residues. In DNA form, the CDR3 reads TGCAGTGCTAGGGGATCCTACGAGCGGTACTTC. It specifies CSARGSYERYF.

This clonotype was picked up many times. The rearrangement links TRBV12-3 or TRBV12-4 to TRBJ1-5, with D tentatively TRBD1 (5 bases). The CDR3 runs 16 residues. Trimming removed 5 bases from V and 1 base from J, with 15 bases in between. The CDR3 protein is CASSLSGPESNQPQHF. The CDR3 region has the DNA TGTGCCAGCAGTCTTTCAGGGCCTGAGAGCAATCAGCCCCAGCATTTT.

There are many counts of this clonotype. This chain connects TRBV30 to TRBJ2-2, with 7 bases lining up with TRBD1. The CDR3 loop spans 14 amino acids. After removal of 1 base from V and 4 bases from J, the junction contained 3 bases not matched to a gene. The germline CDR1 and CDR2 sequences are GTSNPN and SVGIG (reference sequence). The CDR3: CAWSEGQFTGELFF. CDR3 DNA: TGTGCCTGGAGTGAGGGACAGTTCACCGGGGAGCTGTTTTTT.

The chain uses TRBV7-9 and TRBJ2-7; the match to TRBD2 covers 8 bases. The V gene's germline CDR1 is SEHNR and CDR2 FQNEAQ (reference sequence). The CDR3 extends over 15 amino acids. Germline trimming cut 4 bases from V and 0 bases from J; bases unmatched to any gene: 5. The CDR3 loop reads CASSSTSANSYEQYF. CDR3 bases: TGTGCCAGCAGCTCGACTAGCGCCAACTCCTACGAGCAGTACTTC.

The chain recombines TRBV20-1 with TRBJ2-1, with 10 bases lining up with TRBD2. V was pared by 5 bases and J by 6 bases, with 19 bases of the junction left unmatched. Germline V lookup: CDR1 DFQATT, CDR2 SNEGSKA (reference sequence). The CDR3 contains 18 residues. The CDR3 DNA is TGCAGTGCTCCACTAGGTCTAGCGGGAGCTAGGGCCCTCAATGAGCAGTTCTTC. Translated: CSAPLGLAGARALNEQFF.

In its sample, this clonotype was seen many times. The gene calls are TRBV6-2 or TRBV6-3 and TRBJ2-7; D might be TRBD1 (6 bases). CDR3 length equals 12 residues. Trimming pared 2 bases from V and 7 bases from J, leaving 9 bases between. CDR1 and CDR2 (germline): MNHEY, SVGEGT. DNA for the CDR3: TGTGCCAGCAGTTACACCCAGGGGGAGCAGTACTTC. The encoded protein is CASSYTQGEQYF.

This clonotype was counted many times. The chain combines TRBV12-3 or TRBV12-4 with TRBJ1-1; 9 positions agree with TRBD1. The CDR3 extends over 14 amino acids. V lost 5 bases, J lost 6 bases, and 7 bases stayed unmatched. CDR3 DNA: TGTGCCAGCAGTCTACAGGGGGCAGGCCCTGAAGCTTTCTTT. The encoded protein is CASSLQGAGPEAFF.

The rearrangement joins TRBV18 to TRBJ1-4; D perhaps matches TRBD1 (6 bases). The V end was cut by 5 bases, the J end by 7 bases, with 17 bases between. Looked up from germline, CDR1 is KGHSH and CDR2 is LQKENI. The CDR3 is made up of 15 amino acids. The CDR3 sequence is CASSSSSGQLEKLFF. The CDR3 DNA is TGTGCCAGCTCATCCTCTTCGGGACAACTTGAAAAACTGTTTTTT.

This clonotype was counted between two and nine times. The genes are TRBV30 and TRBJ2-3; TRBD2 matches 9 bases. The trim removed 1 base at V and 2 bases at J, leaving 7 bases unmatched. This CDR3 has 16 amino acids. Germline CDR1 GTSNPN, CDR2 SVGIG (reference sequence). In DNA, the CDR3 is TGTGCCTGGAGTGGAATAGCGGGAGTGGCCACAGATACGCAGTATTTT. Its protein is CAWSGIAGVATDTQYF. Full variable domain (remainder filled in from reference TRBV30 and TRBJ2-3): SQTIHQWPATLVQPVGSPLSLECTVEGTSNPNLYWYRQAAGRGLQLLFYSVGIGQISSEVPQNLSASRPQDRQFILSSKKLLLSDSGFYLCAWSGIAGVATDTQYFGPGTRLTVL.